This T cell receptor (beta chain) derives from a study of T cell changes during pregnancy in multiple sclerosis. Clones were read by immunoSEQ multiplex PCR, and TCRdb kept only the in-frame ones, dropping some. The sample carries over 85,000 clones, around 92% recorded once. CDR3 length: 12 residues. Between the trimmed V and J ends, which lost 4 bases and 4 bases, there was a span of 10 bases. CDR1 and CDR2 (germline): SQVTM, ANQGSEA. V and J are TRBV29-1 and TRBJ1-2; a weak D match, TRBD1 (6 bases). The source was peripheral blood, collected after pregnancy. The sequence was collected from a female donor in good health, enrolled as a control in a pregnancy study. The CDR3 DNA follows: TGCAGCGTTGCTAACAGGGCCTATGGCTACACCTTC. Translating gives CSVANRAYGYTF.